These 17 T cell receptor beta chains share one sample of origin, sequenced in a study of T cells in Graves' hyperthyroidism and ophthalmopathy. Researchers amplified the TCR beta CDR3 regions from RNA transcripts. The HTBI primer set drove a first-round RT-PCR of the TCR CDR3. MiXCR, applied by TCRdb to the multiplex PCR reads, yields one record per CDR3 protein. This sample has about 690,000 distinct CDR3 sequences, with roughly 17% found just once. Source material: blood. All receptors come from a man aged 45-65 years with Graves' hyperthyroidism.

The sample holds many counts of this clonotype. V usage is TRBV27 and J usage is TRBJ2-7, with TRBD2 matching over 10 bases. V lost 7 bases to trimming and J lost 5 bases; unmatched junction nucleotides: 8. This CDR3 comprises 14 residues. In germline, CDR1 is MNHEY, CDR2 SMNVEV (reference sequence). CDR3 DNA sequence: TGTGCCAGCAAGCCAGCGGGAGGGTGGAACGAGCAGTACTTC. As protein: CASKPAGGWNEQYF.

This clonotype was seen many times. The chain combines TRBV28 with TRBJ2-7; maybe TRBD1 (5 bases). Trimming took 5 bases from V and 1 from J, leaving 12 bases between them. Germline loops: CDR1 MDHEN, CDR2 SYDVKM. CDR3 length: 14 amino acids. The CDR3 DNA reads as TGTGCCAGCAGTGAAGACAGTACATCCTACGAGCAGTACTTC. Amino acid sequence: CASSEDSTSYEQYF.

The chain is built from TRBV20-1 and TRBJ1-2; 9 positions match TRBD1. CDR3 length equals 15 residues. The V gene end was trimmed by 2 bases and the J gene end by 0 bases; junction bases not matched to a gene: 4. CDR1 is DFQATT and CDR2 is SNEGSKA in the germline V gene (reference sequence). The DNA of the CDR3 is TGCAGTGCTAGACGACAGGGGGAAGCTAACTATGGCTACACCTTC. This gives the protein CSARRQGEANYGYTF.

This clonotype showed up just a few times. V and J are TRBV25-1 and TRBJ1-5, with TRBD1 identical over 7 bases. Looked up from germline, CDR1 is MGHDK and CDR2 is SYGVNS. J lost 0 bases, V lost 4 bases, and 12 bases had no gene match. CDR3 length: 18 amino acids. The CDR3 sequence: CASSGPGDRGDSNQPQHF. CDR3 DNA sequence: TGTGCCAGCAGTGGGCCCGGGGACAGAGGGGATAGCAATCAGCCCCAGCATTTT.

In nucleotides, the CDR3 is TGTGCCAGCAGCGTAGAGGCGGGAGGGCCCCACGAGCAGTACTTC. Translation gives CASSVEAGGPHEQYF. The J gene is TRBJ2-7, the V gene TRBV9; TRBD2 matches at 9 bases. J gave up 5 bases and V 0 bases, and 6 bases lay outside the gene matches. Germline V lookup: CDR1 SGDLS, CDR2 YYNGEE. This CDR3 has 15 amino acids.

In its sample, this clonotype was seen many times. The CDR3: CASSRFGTNEAFF. CDR3 bases: TGTGCCAGCAGCCGATTCGGGACCAATGAAGCTTTCTTT. The chain uses TRBV7-9 and TRBJ1-1, with D possibly matching TRBD1 (5 bases). The CDR3 totals 13 residues. Germline V gene data show CDR1 as SEHNR and CDR2 as FQNEAQ (reference sequence). Trimming shortened V by 5 bases and J by 7 bases, and 14 bases separated the two germline ends.

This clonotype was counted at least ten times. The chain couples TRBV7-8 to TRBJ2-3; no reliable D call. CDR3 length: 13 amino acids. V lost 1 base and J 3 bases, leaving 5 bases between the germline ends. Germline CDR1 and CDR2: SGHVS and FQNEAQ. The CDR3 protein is CASSLVLTDTQYF. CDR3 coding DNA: TGTGCCAGCAGCTTAGTTTTAACAGATACGCAGTATTTT.

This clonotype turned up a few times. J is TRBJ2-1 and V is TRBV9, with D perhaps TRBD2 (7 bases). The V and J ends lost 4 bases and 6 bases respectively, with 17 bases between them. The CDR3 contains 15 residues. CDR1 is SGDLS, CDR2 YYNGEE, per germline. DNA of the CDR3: TGTGCCAGCAGCTCTAAAGGGGGAGGGGGCAATGAGCAGTTCTTC. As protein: CASSSKGGGGNEQFF. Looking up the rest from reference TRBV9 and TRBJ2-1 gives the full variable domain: DSGVTQTPKHLITATGQRVTLRCSPRSGDLSVYWYQQSLDQGLQFLIQYYNGEERAKGNILERFSAQQFPDLHSELNLSSLELGDSALYFCASSSKGGGGNEQFFGPGTRLTVL.

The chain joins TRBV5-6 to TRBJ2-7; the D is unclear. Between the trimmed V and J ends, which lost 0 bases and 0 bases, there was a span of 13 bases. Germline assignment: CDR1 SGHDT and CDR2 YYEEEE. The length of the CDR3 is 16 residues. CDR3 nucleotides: TGTGCCAGCAGCTTGGAAATCCTAGGTTCCTCCTACGAGCAGTACTTC. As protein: CASSLEILGSSYEQYF.

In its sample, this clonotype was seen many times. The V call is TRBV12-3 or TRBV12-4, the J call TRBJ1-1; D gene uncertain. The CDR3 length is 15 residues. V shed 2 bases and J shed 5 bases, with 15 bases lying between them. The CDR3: CASSLTSRGNTEAFF. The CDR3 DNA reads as TGTGCCAGCAGTTTAACCAGCCGGGGAAATACTGAAGCTTTCTTT.

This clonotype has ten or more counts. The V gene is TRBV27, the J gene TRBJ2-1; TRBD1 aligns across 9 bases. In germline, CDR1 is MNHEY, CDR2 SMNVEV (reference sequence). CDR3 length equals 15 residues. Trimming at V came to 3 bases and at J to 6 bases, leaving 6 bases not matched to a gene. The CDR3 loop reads CASSLGTGNSNEQFF. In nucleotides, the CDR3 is TGTGCCAGCAGTTTGGGGACAGGGAATAGCAATGAGCAGTTCTTC.

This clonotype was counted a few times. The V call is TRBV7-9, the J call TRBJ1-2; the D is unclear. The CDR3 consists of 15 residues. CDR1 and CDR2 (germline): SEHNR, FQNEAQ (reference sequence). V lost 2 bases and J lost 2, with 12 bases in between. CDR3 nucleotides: TGTGCCAGCAGCTTAAGGCAGGAGACAAACTATGGCTACACCTTC. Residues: CASSLRQETNYGYTF.

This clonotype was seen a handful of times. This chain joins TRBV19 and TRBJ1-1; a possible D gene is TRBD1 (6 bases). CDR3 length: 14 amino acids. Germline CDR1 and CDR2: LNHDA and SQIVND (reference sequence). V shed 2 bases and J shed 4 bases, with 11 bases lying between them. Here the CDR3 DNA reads TGTGCCAGTAGTATAATGGGGGCTCCCACTGAAGCTTTCTTT. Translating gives CASSIMGAPTEAFF.

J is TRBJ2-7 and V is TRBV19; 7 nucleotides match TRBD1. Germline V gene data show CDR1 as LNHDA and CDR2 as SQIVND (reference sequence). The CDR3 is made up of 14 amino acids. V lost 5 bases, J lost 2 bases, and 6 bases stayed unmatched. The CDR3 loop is CASSLRDSTYEQYF. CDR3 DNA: TGTGCCAGTAGTCTCCGGGACAGCACCTACGAGCAGTACTTC.

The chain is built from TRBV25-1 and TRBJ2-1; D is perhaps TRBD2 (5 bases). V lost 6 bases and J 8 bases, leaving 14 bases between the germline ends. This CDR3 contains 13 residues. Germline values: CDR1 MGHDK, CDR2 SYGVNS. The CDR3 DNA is TGTGCCAGCAGGAAAGGCGGGCGCCATGAGCAGTTCTTC. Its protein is CASRKGGRHEQFF.

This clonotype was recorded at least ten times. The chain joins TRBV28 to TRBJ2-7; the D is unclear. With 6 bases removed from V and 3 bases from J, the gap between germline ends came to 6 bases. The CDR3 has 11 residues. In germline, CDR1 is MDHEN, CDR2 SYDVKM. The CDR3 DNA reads TGTGCCAGCAGGGGAAGCTACGAGCAGTACTTC. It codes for CASRGSYEQYF.

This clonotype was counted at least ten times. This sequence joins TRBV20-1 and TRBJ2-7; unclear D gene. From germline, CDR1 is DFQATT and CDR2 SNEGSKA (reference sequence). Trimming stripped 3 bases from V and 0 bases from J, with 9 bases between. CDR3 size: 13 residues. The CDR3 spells CSASYPSSYEQYF. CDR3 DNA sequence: TGCAGTGCTAGTTACCCGAGCTCCTACGAGCAGTACTTC.